This T cell receptor beta chain is from a study of graft-versus-host responses after intestinal transplantation. Across the study: Multivisceral, liver-intestinal, or isolated intestinal grafts were transplanted into recipients. All recipients were given anti-thymocyte globulin induction, and tacrolimus and steroids were then administered for roughly three years. Study results and limitations: When patients had graft-donor T cell macrochimerism, their allografts held high graft-versus-host to host-versus-graft clonal ratios. There were GvH clones found in recipient marrow, and some of them appeared first in ileum or blood.

Intraepithelial and lamina propria lymphocytes were freed from processed graft tissue. J lost 0 bases, V lost 2 bases, and 1 base had no gene match. The CDR3 is made up of 16 amino acids. Germline values: CDR1 LNHNV, CDR2 YYDKDF (reference sequence). Libraries were prepared by immunoSEQ multiplex PCR; TCRdb keeps only in-frame clonotypes and omits some of them. The sample lists roughly 9,600 clones, 65% to 90% seen once, with roughly 5.4% in the top ten. For this clone: Its antigen remains unknown.

The J gene is TRBJ2-3, the V gene TRBV15, with TRBD2 identical over 11 bases. This receptor was taken from a human patient who received an intestinal transplant, so some T cells may come from the graft donor. The source material was ileum tissue, sampled roughly 730 days after intestinal transplantation. CDR3 protein: CATSRRLAGSTDTQYF. The CDR3 nucleotides are TGTGCCACCAGCAGACGACTAGCGGGGAGCACAGATACGCAGTATTTT. Complete variable domain (other parts from reference TRBV15 and TRBJ2-3): DAMVIQNPRYQVTQFGKPVTLSCSQTLNHNVMYWYQQKSSQAPKLLFHYYDKDFNNEADTPDNFQSRRPNTSFCFLDIRSPGLGDTAMYLCATSRRLAGSTDTQYFGPGTRLTVL.